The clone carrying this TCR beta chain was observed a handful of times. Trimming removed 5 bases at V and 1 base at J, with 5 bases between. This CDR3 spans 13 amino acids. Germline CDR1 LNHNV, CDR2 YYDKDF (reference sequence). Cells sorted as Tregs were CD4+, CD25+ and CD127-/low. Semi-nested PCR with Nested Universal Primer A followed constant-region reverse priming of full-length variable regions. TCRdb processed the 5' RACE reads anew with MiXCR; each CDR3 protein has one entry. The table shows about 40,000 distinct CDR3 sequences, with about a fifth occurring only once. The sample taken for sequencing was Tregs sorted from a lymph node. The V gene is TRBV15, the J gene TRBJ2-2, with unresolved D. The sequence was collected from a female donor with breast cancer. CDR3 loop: CATSDLNTGELFF. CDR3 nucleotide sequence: TGTGCCACCAGCGACCTGAACACCGGGGAGCTGTTTTTT.